A single T cell receptor beta chain is shown here with its context. The data originate from a study of identical twins. There are 14 residues in the CDR3. Trimming cost V 4 bases and J 3 bases, with 13 bases left between them. Germline assignment: CDR1 KGHSH and CDR2 LQKENI. A single record per CDR3 protein comes from TCRdb applying MiXCR to the 5' RACE reads. The sample gives about 470,000 distinct CDR3 sequences, roughly 24% of which show up once; 2.9% is in the top ten. These data are also associated with another study on T cells expressing NK-cell markers.

Sequencing used CD4+ T cells sorted from blood. The chain couples TRBV18 to TRBJ2-7; D may match TRBD1 or TRBD2 (7 bases each). This TCR was sampled from a young woman in good health. CDR3: CASSQAGGDYEQYF. The CDR3 coding sequence is TGTGCCAGCTCACAGGCAGGGGGGGACTACGAGCAGTACTTC.